The entry below gives a single TCR beta chain sequence along with its context. Per the authors' pipeline: Reference gene primer amplification in the assay estimated nucleated cell counts. Method: immunoSEQ multiplex PCR; TCRdb's copy keeps in-frame clones and lacks some. That table gives V, J and clone size, and the DNA gave D and trimming. The sample has approximately 100,000 clones, 85% seen once. The CDR3 covers 15 residues. The germline gives CDR1 LNHNV, CDR2 YYDKDF (reference sequence). V dropped 0 bases and J dropped 8 bases, with 16 bases sitting between them. This specimen belongs to a study of blood T cell repertoires in COVID-19. Looking at the study overall: Samples of COVID-19 (acute and convalescent) were obtained from the United States, Italy and Spain.

This sequence joins TRBV15 and TRBJ1-2; D is unclear. The receptor comes from a man at least 80 years old with acute or convalescent COVID-19. The sample comprised peripheral blood. The CDR3 protein is CATSREDFGMGGYTF. Here the CDR3 DNA reads TGTGCCACCAGCAGAGAGGACTTCGGCATGGGGGGCTACACCTTC.